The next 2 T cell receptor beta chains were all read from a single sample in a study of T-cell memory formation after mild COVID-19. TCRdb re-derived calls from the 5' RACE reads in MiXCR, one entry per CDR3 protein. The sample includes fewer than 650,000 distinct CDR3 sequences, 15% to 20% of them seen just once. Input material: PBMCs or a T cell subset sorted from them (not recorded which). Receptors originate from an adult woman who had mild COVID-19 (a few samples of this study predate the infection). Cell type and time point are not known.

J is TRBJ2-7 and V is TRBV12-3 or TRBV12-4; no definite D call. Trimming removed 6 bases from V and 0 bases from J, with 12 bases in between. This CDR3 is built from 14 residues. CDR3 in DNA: TGTGCCAGCAGCCCCAGAAGGGTCTCCTACGAGCAGTACTTC. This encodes CASSPRRVSYEQYF.

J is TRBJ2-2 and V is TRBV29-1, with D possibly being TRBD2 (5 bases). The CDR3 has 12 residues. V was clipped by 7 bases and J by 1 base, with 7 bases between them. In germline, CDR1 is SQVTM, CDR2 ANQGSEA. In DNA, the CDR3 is TGCAGCGCCGGACTGAACACCGGGGAGCTGTTTTTT. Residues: CSAGLNTGELFF.